The 24 T cell receptor beta chains reported below all come from one sample, sequenced in a study of cytomegalovirus exposure and HLA in healthy donors. 60 Vbeta and 13 Jbeta primers were used in PCR. Libraries were prepared by immunoSEQ multiplex PCR; TCRdb keeps only in-frame clonotypes and omits some of them. The repertoire holds around 100,000 clones, with 83% as singletons. The specimen was PBMCs. Source of these receptors: a man aged 40-49 years in good health and CMV-seronegative.

The chain recombines TRBV7-2 with TRBJ1-4; D is perhaps TRBD1 (6 bases). Germline CDR1 SGHTA, CDR2 FQGNSA. The V gene lost 5 bases and the J gene lost 6 bases, with 16 bases spanning the gap. The length of the CDR3 is 15 residues. The CDR3 sequence: CASSDGGAGYEKLFF. The CDR3 DNA reads as TGTGCCAGCAGCGATGGGGGCGCTGGGTATGAAAAACTGTTTTTT.

The rearrangement links TRBV7-2 to TRBJ1-5; maybe TRBD1 (5 bases). The germline CDR1 and CDR2 sequences are SGHTA and FQGNSA. V lost 1 base, J lost 2 bases, and 12 bases lay in between. The CDR3 totals 16 residues. The CDR3 DNA is TGTGCCAGCAGCTTAGAAGGCCAGGGTGGCAATCAGCCCCAGCATTTT. Translated: CASSLEGQGGNQPQHF.

This clone was counted a few times. The chain carries TRBV6-5 and TRBJ2-3, with TRBD2 matching 7 bases. Germline V gives CDR1 MNHEY, CDR2 SVGAGI. The CDR3 totals 14 residues. V shed 5 bases and J 5 bases; nucleotides not matched to a gene: 7. The CDR3 spells CASSVTGEGDTQYF. CDR3 DNA: TGTGCCAGCAGTGTAACGGGGGAGGGAGATACGCAGTATTTT.

The V gene is TRBV6-6, the J gene TRBJ2-5; weak D call: TRBD2 (5 bases). Germline V CDR1 and CDR2: MNHNY, SVGAGI (reference sequence). CDR3 length equals 14 residues. V lost 4 bases, J lost 5 bases, and 14 bases lay in between. CDR3 loop: CASSSVRGGETQYF. The CDR3 region has the DNA TGTGCCAGCAGTTCAGTACGAGGCGGGGAGACCCAGTACTTC.

This chain connects TRBV10-3 to TRBJ2-5, with TRBD1 matching over 7 bases. In germline, CDR1 is ENHRY, CDR2 SYGVKD. The CDR3 consists of 16 residues. After removal of 2 bases from V and 1 base from J, the junction contained 7 bases not matched to a gene. CDR3 loop: CAISERAGGGQETQYF. The CDR3 nucleotides are TGTGCCATCAGTGAGAGGGCAGGGGGTGGCCAAGAGACCCAGTACTTC.

The chain has TRBV18 and TRBJ2-7; D is perhaps TRBD2 (5 bases). Trimming took 1 base from V and 2 from J, leaving 9 bases between them. The length of the CDR3 is 14 residues. The germline V gene encodes CDR1 KGHSH and CDR2 LQKENI. CDR3 sequence: CASSPLGGPYEQYF. Written as DNA, the CDR3 is TGTGCCAGCTCACCACTAGGCGGGCCCTACGAGCAGTACTTC.

To note about this clone: At one end, the junction sequence differs from germline, possibly due to a read error. This chain uses TRBV7-9 with TRBJ1-2, with no clear D. The CDR3 contains 11 residues. Looked up from germline, CDR1 is SEHNR and CDR2 is FQNEAQ (reference sequence). Here the CDR3 DNA reads TGTTCCAGCAGCCTCGCCCTAGACTACACCTTC. Amino acid sequence: CSSSLALDYTF.

The chain has TRBV18 and TRBJ1-2; D gene uncertain. Trimming removed 5 bases at V and 3 bases at J, with 7 bases between. Germline V gives CDR1 KGHSH, CDR2 LQKENI. CDR3 length equals 12 residues. As DNA, the CDR3 is TGTGCCAGCTCATCCATTGACTATGGCTACACCTTC. Translation gives CASSSIDYGYTF.

The chain couples TRBV2 to TRBJ2-5, with 7 nucleotides matching TRBD1. Trimming at V came to 7 bases and at J to 3 bases, leaving 8 bases not matched to a gene. This CDR3 is 14 amino acids long. Germline loops: CDR1 SNHLY, CDR2 FYNNEI. CDR3 DNA sequence: TGTGCCAGCATCCGGACAGGCGAAGAAGAGACCCAGTACTTC. Protein: CASIRTGEEETQYF.

The chain employs TRBV9 and TRBJ2-2; the D gene is possibly TRBD1 (5 bases). This CDR3 contains 17 residues. The V gene's germline CDR1 is SGDLS and CDR2 YYNGEE. V lost 4 bases and J 5 bases, leaving 21 bases between the germline ends. The CDR3 sequence is CASSPSYGPRETGELFF. The CDR3 DNA reads TGTGCCAGCAGCCCCAGCTACGGGCCCAGGGAAACCGGGGAGCTGTTTTTT.

This chain joins TRBV9 and TRBJ1-6, with D tentatively TRBD1 (6 bases). The CDR3 is 16 residues long. V shed 0 bases and J shed 8 bases, with 15 bases lying between them. The germline CDR1 and CDR2 sequences are SGDLS and YYNGEE. CDR3 sequence reads: CASSVVGGPSDSPLHF. The CDR3 nucleotides read TGTGCCAGCAGCGTAGTCGGGGGGCCTTCGGATTCACCCCTCCACTTT.

In its sample, this clone was seen once. This CDR3 reads CASSLGQGESKNIQYF. The CDR3 DNA follows: TGCGCCAGCAGCTTGGGGCAGGGGGAATCCAAAAACATTCAGTACTTC. The chain is built from TRBV5-1 and TRBJ2-4; 7 nucleotides align to TRBD1. The J segment lost 2 bases and the V segment lost 0 bases, leaving 5 bases of the junction unmatched. Germline values: CDR1 SGHRS, CDR2 YFSETQ. This CDR3 comprises 16 residues.

The chain couples TRBV15 to TRBJ1-5; D gene unclear. The V end was cut by 0 bases, the J end by 0 bases, with 6 bases between. The V gene's germline CDR1 is LNHNV and CDR2 YYDKDF (reference sequence). The CDR3 has 15 amino acids. CDR3 region: CATSRDYGSNQPQHF. CDR3 coding DNA: TGTGCCACCAGCAGAGACTACGGTAGCAATCAGCCCCAGCATTTT. Complete variable domain (other parts from reference TRBV15 and TRBJ1-5): DAMVIQNPRYQVTQFGKPVTLSCSQTLNHNVMYWYQQKSSQAPKLLFHYYDKDFNNEADTPDNFQSRRPNTSFCFLDIRSPGLGDTAMYLCATSRDYGSNQPQHFGDGTRLSIL.

This chain connects TRBV5-1 to TRBJ2-3; 10 bases line up with TRBD1. V was pared by 3 bases and J by 3 bases, with 4 bases of the junction left unmatched. The CDR3 spans 15 residues. Germline assignment: CDR1 SGHRS and CDR2 YFSETQ. The CDR3 DNA sequence: TGCGCCAGCAGCTCCGGGACAGGGGCGACAGATACGCAGTATTTT. This sequence encodes CASSSGTGATDTQYF. Full variable domain (rest looked up from reference TRBV5-1 and TRBJ2-3): KAGVTQTPRYLIKTRGQQVTLSCSPISGHRSVSWYQQTPGQGLQFLFEYFSETQRNKGNFPGRFSGRQFSNSRSEMNVSTLELGDSALYLCASSSGTGATDTQYFGPGTRLTVL.

The genes are TRBV29-1 and TRBJ1-4; D possibly corresponds to TRBD1 (5 bases). Germline V gene data show CDR1 as SQVTM and CDR2 as ANQGSEA. Trimming took off 5 bases at V and 6 bases at J, with 10 bases between the two ends. CDR3 size: 12 residues. Here the CDR3 reads CSVSQTDEKLFF. The DNA of the CDR3 is TGCAGCGTTTCTCAGACAGATGAAAAACTGTTTTTT.

The chain couples TRBV23-1 to TRBJ1-1, with 7 positions matching TRBD1. Being an ORF, TRBV23-1 has a function that is uncertain. The CDR3 sequence is 18 residues long. V lost 2 bases and J lost 0; bases outside the gene matches: 12. The DNA for the CDR3 is TGCGCCAGCAGTCAAGGCGCTGGGGACAGAAATTTGAACACTGAAGCTTTCTTT. Translation gives CASSQGAGDRNLNTEAFF.

The chain joins TRBV6-1 to TRBJ1-3; 7 bases are a match to TRBD1. Germline V gene data show CDR1 as MNHNS and CDR2 as SASEGT. The CDR3 is made up of 14 amino acids. V shed 1 base, J shed 6 bases, and the junction held 3 bases outside the gene matches. CDR3 DNA sequence: TGTGCCAGCAGTGAAGACAGGGGCGAAAACACCATATATTTT. This translates into CASSEDRGENTIYF.

J is TRBJ1-5 and V is TRBV5-8; 7 bases line up with TRBD1. The V segment lost 0 bases and the J segment 7 bases; nucleotides outside the gene matches: 16. Germline loops: CDR1 SGHTS, CDR2 YDEGEE. CDR3 size: 18 residues. CDR3 in amino acids: CASSLAGGAGWVRQPQHF. The CDR3 DNA reads as TGTGCCAGCAGCTTGGCAGGGGGTGCAGGGTGGGTCAGACAGCCCCAGCATTTT.

This rearrangement joins TRBV7-2 to TRBJ2-5, with D hard to call. Germline CDR1 is SGHTA and CDR2 is FQGNSA. The CDR3 has 15 residues. With 2 bases removed from V and 2 bases from J, the gap between germline ends came to 12 bases. The CDR3 DNA follows: TGTGCCAGCAGCTTACGCCGCAAGGAGCAAGAGACCCAGTACTTC. Its protein is CASSLRRKEQETQYF.

The chain combines TRBV12-5 with TRBJ2-5; tentatively, D is TRBD1 (5 bases). Looked up from germline, CDR1 is LGHNT and CDR2 is FRNRAP. The CDR3 covers 15 residues. V was clipped by 0 bases and J by 5 bases, with 13 bases between them. The CDR3 coding sequence is TGTGCTAGTGGTTTGGTACATCAGGGTTTGGAGACCCAGTACTTC. Translating it yields CASGLVHQGLETQYF.

V is TRBV30 and J is TRBJ2-3, with TRBD2 identical over 10 bases. V was clipped by 0 bases and J by 4 bases; unmatched bases: 7. There are 16 residues in the CDR3. Germline V gene lookup returns CDR1 GTSNPN and CDR2 SVGIG (reference sequence). The CDR3 coding sequence is TGTGCCTGGAGTGTAGCTAGTAGCGGGGGGCCAGATACGCAGTATTTT. This gives the protein CAWSVASSGGPDTQYF. The full variable domain, with the rest looked up from reference TRBV30 and TRBJ2-3, is SQTIHQWPATLVQPVGSPLSLECTVEGTSNPNLYWYRQAAGRGLQLLFYSVGIGQISSEVPQNLSASRPQDRQFILSSKKLLLSDSGFYLCAWSVASSGGPDTQYFGPGTRLTVL.

With regard to this clone: The same CDR3 arises from other DNA sequences in this sample as well. The chain is built from TRBV11-3 and TRBJ2-2, with D uncertain. CDR3 length: 12 residues. The V end was cut by 5 bases, the J end by 6 bases, with 7 bases between. Looked up from germline, CDR1 is SGHNT and CDR2 is YENEEA. The CDR3 nucleotides read TGTGCCAGCAGCCCAGGCGCCGGGGAGCTGTTTTTT. Amino acids: CASSPGAGELFF.

This clone was detected once. This chain joins TRBV11-1 and TRBJ1-5, with a possible D match to TRBD1 (5 bases). Germline loops: CDR1 SGHAT, CDR2 FQDESV (reference sequence). V lost 6 bases to trimming and J lost 2 bases, with 8 bases between them. The CDR3 length is 13 residues. CDR3 in DNA: TGTGCCAGCAGTCCGACAGGCAATCAGCCCCAGCATTTT. Its protein is CASSPTGNQPQHF.

The chain links TRBV11-1 to TRBJ1-6; 9 positions agree with TRBD1. The CDR3 runs to 15 residues. V shed 6 bases and J 14 bases; nucleotides not matched to a gene: 14. CDR1 is SGHAT and CDR2 is FQDESV in the germline V gene (reference sequence). CDR3 amino acids: CASSTGTGSKNTLHF. DNA of the CDR3: TGTGCCAGCAGTACCGGGACAGGGTCAAAAAATACCCTCCACTTT.